Listed below are T cell receptor beta chains from one sample, sequenced in a study of T cell changes during pregnancy in multiple sclerosis. Only in-frame clones appear in the TCRdb table, and some are missing; sequencing was by immunoSEQ multiplex PCR. The sample lists some 71,000 clones; about 91% were seen once. The sample consisted of peripheral blood, taken after pregnancy. These receptors came from a female donor with multiple sclerosis, enrolled in a pregnancy study. Each CDR3 is given with its conserved first and last residue. A D gene is named only where the DNA matches it firmly. Expanded clones get a size class; other rows say once, few or many, or leave the size out.

TRBV30	TRBD1	TRBJ2-3	NA	CAWSTTGGGGDTQYF	TGTGCCTGGAGTACCACAGGGGGCGGTGGAGATACGCAGTATTTT
TRBV9	TRBD1	TRBJ2-1	NA	CASSVEQGAVNEQFF	TGTGCCAGCAGCGTAGAACAGGGGGCGGTCAATGAGCAGTTCTTC
TRBV5-4	NA	TRBJ2-1	NA	CASKRSSEYNEQFF	TGTGCCAGCAAAAGGTCTAGCGAATACAATGAGCAGTTCTTC
TRBV19	TRBD2	TRBJ2-1	once	CASSIRLADYNEQFF	TGTGCCAGTAGTATACGGCTAGCGGATTACAATGAGCAGTTCTTC
TRBV5-4	TRBD1	TRBJ2-7	NA	CASSTAGTGSYEQYF	TGTGCCAGCAGCACGGCCGGGACAGGGTCCTACGAGCAGTACTTC
TRBV7-2	NA	TRBJ1-2	NA	CASSSSGAGRYGYTF	TGTGCCAGCAGCTCCTCTGGGGCAGGGCGGTATGGCTACACCTTC
TRBV6-4	TRBD2	TRBJ2-2	NA	CASTRLAGGTGELFF	TGTGCCAGCACCAGACTAGCGGGAGGGACCGGGGAGCTGTTTTTT
TRBV28	NA	TRBJ2-4	once	CASSPPGGLAKNIQYF	TGTGCCAGCAGTCCACCAGGGGGACTAGCCAAAAACATTCAGTACTTC
TRBV4-2	NA	TRBJ2-7	NA	CASSQVAADYSYEQYF	TGTGCCAGCAGCCAAGTAGCGGCGGACTACTCCTACGAGCAGTACTTC
TRBV18	NA	TRBJ1-3	NA	CASSRGQSEAGNTIYF	TGTGCCAGCTCACGTGGACAGTCGGAAGCTGGAAACACCATATATTTT
TRBV10-3	TRBD1	TRBJ2-7	NA	CAILGGTGDGYEQYF	TGTGCCATCCTGGGGGGGACAGGGGACGGCTACGAGCAGTACTTC
TRBV28	NA	TRBJ2-7	NA	CASLASSSYEQYF	TGTGCCAGCCTAGCGTCCAGCTCCTACGAGCAGTACTTC
TRBV28	NA	TRBJ1-1	NA	CASQPGVKDTEAFF	TGTGCCAGCCAGCCAGGGGTAAAGGACACTGAAGCTTTCTTT
TRBV25-1	NA	TRBJ1-1	NA	CASSEFREDTEAFF	TGTGCCAGCAGTGAGTTCAGGGAGGACACTGAAGCTTTCTTT
TRBV6-1	TRBD1	TRBJ1-5	few	CATQATGGDNQPQHF	TGTGCCACCCAAGCGACAGGGGGCGACAATCAGCCCCAGCATTTT
TRBV6-6	NA	TRBJ2-5	NA	CASSPGQQETQYF	TGTGCCAGCAGTCCCGGACAGCAAGAGACCCAGTACTTC
TRBV27	TRBD1	TRBJ2-7	NA	CASSLSPGQTHEQYF	TGTGCCAGCAGTTTATCTCCGGGACAGACCCACGAGCAGTACTTC
TRBV9	NA	TRBJ1-1	NA	CASSAMGQAPVAEAFF	TGTGCCAGCAGCGCCATGGGGCAGGCCCCGGTCGCTGAAGCTTTCTTT
TRBV10-3	NA	TRBJ1-2	NA	CAISELNPAGHGYTF	TGTGCCATCAGTGAGCTAAACCCGGCAGGGCATGGCTACACCTTC